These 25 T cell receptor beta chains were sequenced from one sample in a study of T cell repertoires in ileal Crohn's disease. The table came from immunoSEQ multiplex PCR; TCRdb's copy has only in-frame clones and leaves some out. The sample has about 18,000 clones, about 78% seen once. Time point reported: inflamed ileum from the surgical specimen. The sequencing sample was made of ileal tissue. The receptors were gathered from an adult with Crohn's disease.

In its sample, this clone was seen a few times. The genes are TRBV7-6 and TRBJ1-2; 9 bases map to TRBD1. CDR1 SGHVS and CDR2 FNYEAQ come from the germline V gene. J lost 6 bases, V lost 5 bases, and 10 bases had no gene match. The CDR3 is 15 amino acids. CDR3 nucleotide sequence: TGTGCCAGCAGCCCTGGACAGGGGCCTCTGGATGGCTACACCTTC. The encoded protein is CASSPGQGPLDGYTF.

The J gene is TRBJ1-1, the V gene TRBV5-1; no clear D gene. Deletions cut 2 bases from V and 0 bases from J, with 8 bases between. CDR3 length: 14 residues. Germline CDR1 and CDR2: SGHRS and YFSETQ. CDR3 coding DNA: TGCGCCAGCAGCTTATCGCAGGTGAACACTGAAGCTTTCTTT. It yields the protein CASSLSQVNTEAFF.

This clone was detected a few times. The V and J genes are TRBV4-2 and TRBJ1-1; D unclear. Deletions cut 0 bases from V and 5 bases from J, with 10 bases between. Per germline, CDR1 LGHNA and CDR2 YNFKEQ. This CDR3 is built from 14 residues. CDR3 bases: TGTGCCAGCAGCCAAGATGGCCCGACAACTGAAGCTTTCTTT. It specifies CASSQDGPTTEAFF.

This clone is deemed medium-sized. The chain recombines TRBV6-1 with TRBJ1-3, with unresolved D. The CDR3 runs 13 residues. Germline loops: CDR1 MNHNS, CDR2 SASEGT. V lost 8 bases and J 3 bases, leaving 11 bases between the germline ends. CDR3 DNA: TGTGCCAGCCTCCCTTTAAATGGAAACACCATATATTTT. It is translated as CASLPLNGNTIYF.

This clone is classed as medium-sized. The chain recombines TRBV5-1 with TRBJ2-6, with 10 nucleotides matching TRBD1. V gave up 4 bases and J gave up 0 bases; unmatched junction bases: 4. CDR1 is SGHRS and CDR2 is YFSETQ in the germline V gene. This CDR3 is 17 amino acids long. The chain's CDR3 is CASSPGQGLSGANVLTF. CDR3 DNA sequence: TGCGCCAGCAGCCCGGGACAGGGGCTCTCTGGGGCCAACGTCCTGACTTTC.

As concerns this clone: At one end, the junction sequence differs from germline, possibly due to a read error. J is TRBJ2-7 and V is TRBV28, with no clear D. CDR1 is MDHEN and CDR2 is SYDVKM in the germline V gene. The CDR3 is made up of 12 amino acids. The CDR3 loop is CASSLARTVWDF. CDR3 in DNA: TGTGCCAGCAGCCTCGCCCGGACGGTATGGGACTTC.

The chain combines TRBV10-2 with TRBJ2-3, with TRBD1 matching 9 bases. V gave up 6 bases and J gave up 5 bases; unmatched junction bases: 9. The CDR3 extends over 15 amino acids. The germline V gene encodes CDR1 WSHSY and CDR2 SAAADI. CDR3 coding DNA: TGCGCCAGCAGACCGGGACAGGGTGTTATAGATACGCAGTATTTT. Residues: CASRPGQGVIDTQYF.

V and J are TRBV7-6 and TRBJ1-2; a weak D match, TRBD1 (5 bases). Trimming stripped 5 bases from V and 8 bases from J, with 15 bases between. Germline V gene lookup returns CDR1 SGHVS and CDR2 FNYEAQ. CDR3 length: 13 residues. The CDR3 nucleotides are TGTGCCAGCAGCCCGCCGGGGGAGTTCGGCTACACCTTC. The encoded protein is CASSPPGEFGYTF.

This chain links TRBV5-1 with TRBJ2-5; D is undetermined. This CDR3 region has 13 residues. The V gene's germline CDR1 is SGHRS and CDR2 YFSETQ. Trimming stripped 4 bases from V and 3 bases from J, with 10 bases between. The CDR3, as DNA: TGCGCCAGCAGCCTCGACTGGGAAGAGACCCAGTACTTC. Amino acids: CASSLDWEETQYF.

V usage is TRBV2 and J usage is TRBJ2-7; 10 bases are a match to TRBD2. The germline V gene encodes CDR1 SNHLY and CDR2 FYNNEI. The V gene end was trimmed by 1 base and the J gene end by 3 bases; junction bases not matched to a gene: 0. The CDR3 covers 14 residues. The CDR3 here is CASSEERGGYEQYF. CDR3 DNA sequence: TGTGCCAGCAGTGAAGAGCGGGGGGGCTACGAGCAGTACTTC.

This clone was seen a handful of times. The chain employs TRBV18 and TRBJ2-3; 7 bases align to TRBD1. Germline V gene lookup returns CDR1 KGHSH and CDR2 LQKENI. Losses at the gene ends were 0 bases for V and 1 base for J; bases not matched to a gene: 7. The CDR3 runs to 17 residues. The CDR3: CASSPPDRAPGTDTQYF. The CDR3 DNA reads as TGTGCCAGCTCACCACCCGACAGGGCCCCGGGCACAGATACGCAGTATTTT.

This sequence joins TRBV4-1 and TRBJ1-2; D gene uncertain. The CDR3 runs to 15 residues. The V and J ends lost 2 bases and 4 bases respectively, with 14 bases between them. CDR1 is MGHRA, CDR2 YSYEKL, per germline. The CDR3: CASSQPAETVYGYTF. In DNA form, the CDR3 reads TGCGCCAGCAGCCAACCCGCCGAGACTGTCTATGGCTACACCTTC.

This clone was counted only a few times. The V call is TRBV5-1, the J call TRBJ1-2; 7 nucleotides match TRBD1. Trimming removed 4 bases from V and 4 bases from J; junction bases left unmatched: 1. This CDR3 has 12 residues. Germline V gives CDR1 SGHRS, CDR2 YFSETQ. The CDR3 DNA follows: TGCGCCAGCAGCGGGGACAGCTATGGCTACACCTTC. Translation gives CASSGDSYGYTF.

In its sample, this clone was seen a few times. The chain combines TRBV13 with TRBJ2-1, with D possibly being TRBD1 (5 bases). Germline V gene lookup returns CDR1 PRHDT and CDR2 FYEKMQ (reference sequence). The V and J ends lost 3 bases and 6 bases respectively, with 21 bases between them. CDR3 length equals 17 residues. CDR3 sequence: CASSFQPAGLSGNEQFF. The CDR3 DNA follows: TGTGCCAGCAGCTTTCAACCAGCAGGGTTATCGGGCAATGAGCAGTTCTTC. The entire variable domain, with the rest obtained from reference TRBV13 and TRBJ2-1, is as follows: AAGVIQSPRHLIKEKRETATLKCYPIPRHDTVYWYQQGPGQDPQFLISFYEKMQSDKGSIPDRFSAQQFSDYHSELNMSSLELGDSALYFCASSFQPAGLSGNEQFFGPGTRLTVL.

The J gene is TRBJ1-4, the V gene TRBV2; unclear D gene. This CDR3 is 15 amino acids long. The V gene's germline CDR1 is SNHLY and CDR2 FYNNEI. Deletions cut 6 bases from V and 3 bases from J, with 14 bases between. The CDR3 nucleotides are TGTGCCAGCAGAGCAAACCAGAGGGCTAATGAAAAACTGTTTTTT. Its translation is CASRANQRANEKLFF.

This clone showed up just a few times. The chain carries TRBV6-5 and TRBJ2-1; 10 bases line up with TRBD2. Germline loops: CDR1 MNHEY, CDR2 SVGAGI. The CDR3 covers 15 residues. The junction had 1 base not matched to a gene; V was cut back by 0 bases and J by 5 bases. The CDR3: CASSYSTSGDNEQFF. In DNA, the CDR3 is TGTGCCAGCAGTTACTCAACTAGCGGGGACAATGAGCAGTTCTTC.

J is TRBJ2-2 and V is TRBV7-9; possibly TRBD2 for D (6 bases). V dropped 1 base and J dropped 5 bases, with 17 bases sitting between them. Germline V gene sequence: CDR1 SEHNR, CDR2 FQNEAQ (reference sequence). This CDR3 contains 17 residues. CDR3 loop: CASSLGSQGGRTGELFF. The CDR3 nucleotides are TGTGCCAGCAGCTTAGGGTCCCAGGGAGGTCGGACCGGGGAGCTGTTTTTT.

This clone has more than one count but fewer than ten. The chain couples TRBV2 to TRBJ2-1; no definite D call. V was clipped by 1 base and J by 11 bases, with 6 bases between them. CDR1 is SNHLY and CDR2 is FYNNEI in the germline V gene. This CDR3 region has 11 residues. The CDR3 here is CASSEGWKQFF. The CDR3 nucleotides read TGTGCCAGCAGTGAAGGATGGAAGCAGTTCTTC.

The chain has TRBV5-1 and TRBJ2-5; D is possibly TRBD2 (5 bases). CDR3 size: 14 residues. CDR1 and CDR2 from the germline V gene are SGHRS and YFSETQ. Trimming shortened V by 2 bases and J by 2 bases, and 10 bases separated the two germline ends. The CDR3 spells CASSLGPGQETQYF. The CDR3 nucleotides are TGCGCCAGCAGCTTAGGTCCGGGGCAAGAGACCCAGTACTTC.

This CDR3 is CASSLSENRGNEQFF. In nucleotides, the CDR3 is TGTGCCAGCAGCTTATCTGAAAACAGGGGGAATGAGCAGTTCTTC. The chain recombines TRBV7-9 with TRBJ2-1; 8 nucleotides agree with TRBD1. The CDR3 length is 15 residues. Germline CDR1 and CDR2: SEHNR and FQNEAQ (reference sequence). Trimming at V came to 2 bases and at J to 7 bases, leaving 7 bases not matched to a gene.

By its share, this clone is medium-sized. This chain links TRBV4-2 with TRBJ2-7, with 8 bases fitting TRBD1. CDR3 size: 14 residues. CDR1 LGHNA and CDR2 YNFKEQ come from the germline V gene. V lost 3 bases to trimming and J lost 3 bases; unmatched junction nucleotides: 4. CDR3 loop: CASSHAGGGYEQYF. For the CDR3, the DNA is TGTGCCAGCAGCCATGCAGGGGGCGGCTACGAGCAGTACTTC.

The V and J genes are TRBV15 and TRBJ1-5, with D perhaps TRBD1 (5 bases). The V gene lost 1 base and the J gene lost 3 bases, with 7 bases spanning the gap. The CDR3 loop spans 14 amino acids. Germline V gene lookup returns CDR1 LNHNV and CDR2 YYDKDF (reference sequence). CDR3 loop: CATSRGGTNQPQHF. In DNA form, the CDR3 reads TGTGCCACCAGCAGAGGAGGGACCAATCAGCCCCAGCATTTT.

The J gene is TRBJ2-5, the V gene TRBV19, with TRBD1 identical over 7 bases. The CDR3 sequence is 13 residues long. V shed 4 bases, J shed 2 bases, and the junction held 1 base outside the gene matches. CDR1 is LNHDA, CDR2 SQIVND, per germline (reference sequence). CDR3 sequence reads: CASSTGGQETQYF. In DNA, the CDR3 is TGTGCCAGTAGTACAGGGGGTCAAGAGACCCAGTACTTC.

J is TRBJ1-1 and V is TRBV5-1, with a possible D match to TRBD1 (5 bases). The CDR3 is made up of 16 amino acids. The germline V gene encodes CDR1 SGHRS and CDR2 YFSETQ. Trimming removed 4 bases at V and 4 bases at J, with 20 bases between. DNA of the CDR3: TGCGCCAGCAGCCTGGGGCGGGGGACCAGGAGCACTGAAGCTTTCTTT. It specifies CASSLGRGTRSTEAFF.

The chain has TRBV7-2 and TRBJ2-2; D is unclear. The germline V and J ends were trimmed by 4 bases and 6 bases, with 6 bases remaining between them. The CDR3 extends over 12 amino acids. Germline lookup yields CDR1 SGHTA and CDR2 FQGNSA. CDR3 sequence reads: CASSSLAGELFF. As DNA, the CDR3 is TGTGCCAGCAGCTCACTGGCCGGGGAGCTGTTTTTT.